Given below is one T cell receptor beta chain in context. The antigen is undetermined. Libraries were prepared by immunoSEQ multiplex PCR; TCRdb keeps only in-frame clonotypes and omits some of them. This table has 70,000 to 85,000 clones, approximately 95% appearing once. Germline assignment: CDR1 SGHDT and CDR2 YYEEEE. The CDR3 length is 14 residues. With V trimmed by 0 bases and J by 5 bases, 4 bases remained unmatched. The data are from a study of OX40 agonist ivuxolimab in advanced cancers. Broader study findings: Expanded peripheral T cell antigen specificity was not determined. Patients who responded partially at 0.1-3.0 mg/kg showed clonal expansion ranking among the lowest.

The V and J genes are TRBV5-6 and TRBJ2-7; 8 bases match TRBD2. The origin of this receptor is an adult with an advanced solid tumor such as melanoma, head and neck, liver or kidney cancer. The starting material was CD4+ or CD8+ T cells sorted from blood, obtained in a trial of the OX40 agonist ivuxolimab. DNA of the CDR3: TGTGCCAGCAGCTTGGCGGGAGGGTACCACGAGCAGTACTTC. Amino acids: CASSLAGGYHEQYF.